This T cell receptor beta chain was captured in a study of post-analysis software for immune sequencing data. Trimming took off 5 bases at V and 4 bases at J, with 11 bases between the two ends. This CDR3 spans 13 amino acids. As regards this clonotype: Its target is unknown.

The library was made from cDNA and included unique molecular identifiers. When about 1 to 11 million T cells were used, they gave approximately 530,000 cDNA molecules. A single record per CDR3 protein comes from TCRdb applying MiXCR to the PCR reads. Of hundreds of thousands of distinct CDR3 sequences listed, approximately 60% are singletons. General study results and limits: Comparison with controls showed significantly lower normalized Chao1 diversity in multiple sclerosis patients. F measure showed strong co-clustering of same-batch samples. Patients used about five TRBV segments, including TRBV5-6, TRBV5-1 and TRBV20-1, more often than controls.

The sequence derives from a girl aged 2 to 10 with multiple sclerosis. The gene calls are TRBV12-3 or TRBV12-4 and TRBJ1-1; no reliable D call. The sequenced sample consisted of blood. CDR3 loop: CASSLLYGTEAFF. The DNA of the CDR3 is TGTGCCAGCAGTCTACTTTATGGCACTGAAGCTTTCTTT.